The present T cell receptor beta chain was sequenced within a study of CD8 T cells in Susac syndrome. The authors negatively isolated CD8+ and CD4+ T cells and FACS-enriched TEMRA cells. Points from the study as a whole: The authors acknowledged that their TCR sequencing and HLA analysis involved a relatively small number of individuals.

Reverse transcription used roughly 0.5 to 1 ug RNA and random hexamers. immunoSEQ multiplex PCR amplified TCR beta CDR3 across 54 Vbeta, 13 Jbeta. MiXCR was run by TCRdb on the immunoSEQ multiplex PCR reads, yielding one entry per CDR3 protein. The table records 330,000 or so distinct CDR3 sequences, about nine tenths of them present only once. In this sample, this clonotype turned up once. The antigen is not known. The CDR3 sequence is 15 residues long. V was shortened by 7 bases and J by 0 bases, with 13 bases between the two germline ends. Germline V lookup: CDR1 SGHAT, CDR2 FQNNGV. The sequenced sample was CD8+ T cells from PBMCs. The clonotype comes from a human donor with multiple sclerosis. The chain links TRBV11-2 to TRBJ2-1, with a possible D match to TRBD2 (5 bases). The CDR3 reads CASTPRESSYNEQFF. CDR3 DNA: TGTGCCAGCACTCCGAGGGAGAGCTCCTACAATGAGCAGTTCTTC.